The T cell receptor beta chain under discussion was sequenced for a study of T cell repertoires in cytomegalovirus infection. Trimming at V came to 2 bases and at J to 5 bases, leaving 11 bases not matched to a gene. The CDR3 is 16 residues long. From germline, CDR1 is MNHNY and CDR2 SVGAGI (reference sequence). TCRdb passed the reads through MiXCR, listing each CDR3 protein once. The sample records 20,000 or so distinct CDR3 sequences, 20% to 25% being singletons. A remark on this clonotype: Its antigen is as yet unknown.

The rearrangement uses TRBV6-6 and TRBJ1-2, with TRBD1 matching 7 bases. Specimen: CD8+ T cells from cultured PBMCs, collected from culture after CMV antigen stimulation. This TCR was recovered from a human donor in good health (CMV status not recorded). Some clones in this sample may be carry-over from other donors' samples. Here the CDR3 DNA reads TGTGCCAGCAGTTACCCTCAAGGGACAGCCGATTATGGCTACACCTTC. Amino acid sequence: CASSYPQGTADYGYTF.